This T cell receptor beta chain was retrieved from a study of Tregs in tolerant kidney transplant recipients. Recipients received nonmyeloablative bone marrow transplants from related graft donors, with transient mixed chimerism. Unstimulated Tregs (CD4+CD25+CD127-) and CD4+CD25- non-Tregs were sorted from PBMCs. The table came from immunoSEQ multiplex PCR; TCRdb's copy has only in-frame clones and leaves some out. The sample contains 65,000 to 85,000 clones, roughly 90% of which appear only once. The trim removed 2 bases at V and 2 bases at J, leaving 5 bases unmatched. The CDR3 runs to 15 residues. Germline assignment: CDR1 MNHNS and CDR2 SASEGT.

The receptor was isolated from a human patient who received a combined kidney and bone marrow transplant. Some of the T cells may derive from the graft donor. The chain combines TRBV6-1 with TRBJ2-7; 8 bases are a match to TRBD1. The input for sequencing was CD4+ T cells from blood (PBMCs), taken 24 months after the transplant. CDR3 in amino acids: CASSERGDRPYEQYF. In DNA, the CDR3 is TGTGCCAGCAGTGAAAGAGGGGACAGGCCCTACGAGCAGTACTTC.